This TCR beta chain is drawn from a study of T cell repertoires in cytomegalovirus infection. Looking at the study overall: It can be stated that public TCR beta signatures indicated CMV infection as well as a matching HLA type. Regarding the study as a whole: Summed public TCR beta family frequency identified CMV carriers bearing the relevant HLA. Within the response measured ex vivo, HLA-C-restricted CMV-specific TCR beta clonotypes were dominant.

This clonotype was observed a few times. What it binds is not known. This CDR3 is built from 11 residues. Germline CDR1 and CDR2: LNHDA and SQIVND (reference sequence). The V end was cut by 7 bases, the J end by 2 bases, with 2 bases between. One entry per CDR3 protein results from TCRdb running MiXCR on the reads. Among 450,000 to 600,000 distinct CDR3 sequences, around 11% were seen once, and the ten largest hold roughly 10%. V is TRBV19 and J is TRBJ2-2; D gene unclear. The specimen was PBMCs. The receptor was isolated from a human donor in good health (CMV status not recorded). Some clones in this sample may be carry-over from other donors' samples. For the CDR3, the DNA is TGTGCCAGTAAAAACACCGGGGAGCTGTTTTTT. Translation: CASKNTGELFF. Full variable domain (remainder filled in from reference TRBV19 and TRBJ2-2): DGGITQSPKYLFRKEGQNVTLSCEQNLNHDAMYWYRQDPGQGLRLIYYSQIVNDFQKGDIAEGYSVSREKKESFPLTVTSAQKNPTAFYLCASKNTGELFFGEGSRLTVL.